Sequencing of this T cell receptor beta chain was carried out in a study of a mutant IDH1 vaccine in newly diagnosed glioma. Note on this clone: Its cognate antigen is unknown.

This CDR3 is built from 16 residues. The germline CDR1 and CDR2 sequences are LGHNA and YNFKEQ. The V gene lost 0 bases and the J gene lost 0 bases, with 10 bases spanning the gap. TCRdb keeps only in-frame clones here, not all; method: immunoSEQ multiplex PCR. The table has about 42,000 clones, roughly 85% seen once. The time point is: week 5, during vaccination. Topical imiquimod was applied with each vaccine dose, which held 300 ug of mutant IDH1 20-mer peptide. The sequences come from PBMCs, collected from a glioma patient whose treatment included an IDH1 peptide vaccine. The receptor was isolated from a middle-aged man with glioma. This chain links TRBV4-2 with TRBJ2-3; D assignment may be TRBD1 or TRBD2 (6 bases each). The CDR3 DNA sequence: TGTGCCAGCAGCCAAGATCAGGGGAGGAGCACAGATACGCAGTATTTT. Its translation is CASSQDQGRSTDTQYF.